What follows describes a single T cell receptor beta chain. This entry belongs to a study of neurological immune-mediated disorders. Time point denoted: technical triplicate 2. The V gene's germline CDR1 is SGHTA and CDR2 FQGNSA. V lost 5 bases and J lost 1; bases outside the gene matches: 8. This CDR3 is built from 16 residues. TCRdb passed the 5' RACE reads through MiXCR, listing each CDR3 protein once. The sample records about 59,000 distinct CDR3 sequences, around 24% being singletons. The chain joins TRBV7-2 to TRBJ2-1, with 7 bases that match TRBD2. The TCR was taken from a man aged 55-75 years with HTLV-1-associated myelopathy (HAM/TSP). The sequenced sample consisted of PBMCs. CDR3 protein: CASSPPGLPSYNEQFF. As DNA, the CDR3 is TGTGCCAGCAGCCCACCGGGACTACCATCCTACAATGAGCAGTTCTTC.